Listed here are 2 T cell receptor beta chains from one sample, sequenced in a study of T cells in Graves' hyperthyroidism and ophthalmopathy (dated by TCRdb to between 2018 and 2021). Preparation of the library involved multiplex PCR. Sequencer: Illumina HiSeq 2000. TCR beta CDR3 regions were amplified from RNA transcripts. The first round of RT-PCR for the TCR CDR3 was performed with the HTBI primer set and the Qiagen OneStep RT-PCR kit. TCRdb reanalyzed the raw reads on its own, using fastp at Q25 for trimming and MiXCR for clone calling, and kept in-frame beta chains. Rows merge per CDR3 protein into single entries with the most common DNA and genes. The sample table records 250,000 or so distinct CDR3 sequences; 13% to 15% of these occur just once. The ten most abundant clones make up over 25% of the sample. Sequencing was carried out using blood. These receptors were taken from a woman aged 45 to 65 with Graves' hyperthyroidism that later progressed to Graves' ophthalmopathy.

This clonotype was seen ten or more times. Here the CDR3 DNA reads TGCGCCAGCAGCTTGTTGGCGGGAGGTATCCACCGGGAGCTGTTTTTT. Translation gives CASSLLAGGIHRELFF. This chain links TRBV5-1 with TRBJ2-2, with 8 bases aligning to TRBD2. The CDR3 has 16 residues. V was clipped by 1 base and J by 9 bases; unmatched bases: 11. Germline values: CDR1 SGHRS, CDR2 YFSETQ. Full variable domain (remainder filled in from reference TRBV5-1 and TRBJ2-2): KAGVTQTPRYLIKTRGQQVTLSCSPISGHRSVSWYQQTPGQGLQFLFEYFSETQRNKGNFPGRFSGRQFSNSRSEMNVSTLELGDSALYLCASSLLAGGIHRELFFGEGSRLTVL.

This clonotype appeared a few times. The chain joins TRBV7-9 to TRBJ1-4; D not resolved. Trimming cost V 5 bases and J 6 bases, with 4 bases left between them. Germline assignment: CDR1 SEHNR and CDR2 FQNEAQ (reference sequence). This CDR3 spans 11 amino acids. CDR3 loop: CASSADEKLFF. CDR3 DNA: TGTGCCAGCAGCGCAGATGAAAAACTGTTTTTT.